One and the same sample provided the 32 T cell receptor beta chains below, sequenced in a study of OX40 agonist ivuxolimab in advanced cancers. Measured with immunoSEQ multiplex PCR; TCRdb has only the in-frame clones, and not every one. The data show over 75,000 clones, about 90% seen once. The specimen was CD4+ or CD8+ T cells sorted from blood, collected in a trial of the OX40 agonist ivuxolimab. The receptors shown here come from an adult with an advanced solid tumor such as melanoma, head and neck, liver or kidney cancer.

This chain joins TRBV7-3 and TRBJ2-2; D uncertain. Germline CDR1 and CDR2: SGHTA and FQGTGA. Between the trimmed V and J ends, which lost 2 bases and 3 bases, there was a span of 19 bases. The CDR3 totals 18 residues. The CDR3 loop reads CASSLPFSLVKDTGELFF. In DNA, the CDR3 is TGTGCCAGCAGCTTACCCTTTTCCCTGGTGAAGGACACCGGGGAGCTGTTTTTT.

This chain uses TRBV5-6 with TRBJ2-1; tentatively, D is TRBD2 (5 bases). The V end was cut by 4 bases, the J end by 6 bases, with 20 bases between. This CDR3 has 16 residues. The germline V gene encodes CDR1 SGHDT and CDR2 YYEEEE. CDR3 sequence: CASSLLLGLIGNEQFF. In nucleotides, the CDR3 is TGTGCCAGCAGCCTCCTACTAGGGCTAATCGGCAATGAGCAGTTCTTC.

The rearrangement links TRBV30 to TRBJ1-2, with 7 positions matching TRBD1. CDR1 and CDR2 from the germline V gene are GTSNPN and SVGIG (reference sequence). CDR3 length equals 14 residues. The junction had 4 bases not matched to a gene; V was cut back by 0 bases and J by 3 bases. The CDR3 DNA is TGTGCCTGGAGTGTACGCAGGGGGGACTATGGCTACACCTTC. This translates into CAWSVRRGDYGYTF.

In DNA, the CDR3 is TGTGCCTGGAGTGACGGGACTTTATACAATGAGCAGTTCTTC. Its translation: CAWSDGTLYNEQFF. V and J are TRBV30 and TRBJ2-1; D is perhaps TRBD2 (6 bases). The V end was cut by 1 base, the J end by 4 bases, with 11 bases between. This CDR3 is 14 amino acids long. Germline V gene sequence: CDR1 GTSNPN, CDR2 SVGIG (reference sequence).

This clone was seen a single time. The chain uses TRBV6-1 and TRBJ2-7, with 9 bases identical to TRBD2. Germline-derived CDR1 and CDR2 are MNHNS and SASEGT. This CDR3 contains 14 residues. The V and J ends lost 5 bases and 3 bases, in that order; junction bases with no gene match: 5. The CDR3 DNA reads as TGTGCCAGCAGTCGGACTAGCGATAACTACGAGCAGTACTTC. Its translation is CASSRTSDNYEQYF.

This clone was detected only once. The rearrangement uses TRBV7-2 and TRBJ1-1, with no clear D. V was cut by 5 bases and J by 3 bases, with 16 bases left in between. The CDR3 has 15 amino acids. Looked up from germline, CDR1 is SGHTA and CDR2 is FQGNSA. CDR3 sequence reads: CASSLDPGWHTEAFF. The CDR3 coding sequence is TGTGCCAGCAGCCTAGACCCGGGTTGGCACACTGAAGCTTTCTTT.

This chain uses TRBV5-1 with TRBJ2-7; 8 bases fit TRBD2. Per germline, CDR1 SGHRS and CDR2 YFSETQ. This CDR3 is built from 19 residues. The V segment lost 4 bases and the J segment 0 bases; nucleotides outside the gene matches: 18. CDR3 DNA sequence: TGCGCCAGCAGCCACCCCCGTCGGACTAGCTCCTTGAGCTCCTACGAGCAGTACTTC. Translated: CASSHPRRTSSLSSYEQYF.

DNA for the CDR3: TGTGCCATCGGACGGGCCGGGGACACCGGGGAGCTGTTTTTT. Protein sequence: CAIGRAGDTGELFF. The chain links TRBV10-3 to TRBJ2-2, with D tentatively TRBD2 (5 bases). The CDR3 sequence is 14 residues long. The V gene's germline CDR1 is ENHRY and CDR2 SYGVKD. Deletions cut 8 bases from V and 3 bases from J, with 13 bases between.

The chain uses TRBV29-1 and TRBJ2-7; 9 bases are shared with TRBD1. The length of the CDR3 is 12 residues. V was pared by 3 bases and J by 4 bases, with 1 base of the junction left unmatched. Germline CDR1 and CDR2: SQVTM and ANQGSEA. CDR3 sequence: CSVEGTGYEQYF. The CDR3, as DNA: TGCAGCGTTGAGGGGACAGGGTACGAGCAGTACTTC.

The chain uses TRBV11-3 and TRBJ2-3, with TRBD1 matching 8 bases. V was pared by 7 bases and J by 4 bases, with 13 bases of the junction left unmatched. Per the germline V gene, CDR1 is SGHNT and CDR2 is YENEEA. The CDR3 consists of 16 residues. CDR3 in DNA: TGTGCCAGCACCCCGAGCAGGGGGCTGCGCCCAGATACGCAGTATTTT. It is translated as CASTPSRGLRPDTQYF.

V and J are TRBV6-5 and TRBJ2-2, with D possibly TRBD2 on 6 matching bases. CDR1 is MNHEY, CDR2 SVGAGI, per germline. The CDR3 length is 15 residues. V lost 2 bases and J lost 4, with 11 bases in between. Here the CDR3 reads CASSYLRGGTGELFF. The CDR3 DNA is TGTGCCAGCAGTTACCTTAGGGGAGGCACCGGGGAGCTGTTTTTT.

Worth noting for this clone: At one end the junction does not follow the germline gene, possibly because of a read error. The chain couples TRBV7-7 to TRBJ2-7, with D possibly TRBD2 on 6 matching bases. CDR3 size: 15 residues. Germline V gene lookup returns CDR1 SSHAT and CDR2 FNYEAQ (reference sequence). The CDR3 loop is CASSKLITGSGEQYF. CDR3 nucleotide sequence: TGTGCTAGCAGTAAATTGATTACCGGGAGTGGGGAGCAGTACTTC.

This clone was detected once. The rearrangement uses TRBV29-1 and TRBJ2-2; 10 bases align to TRBD1. This CDR3 has 13 amino acids. Germline CDR1 reads SQVTM; CDR2 reads ANQGSEA. V shed 7 bases, J shed 6 bases, and the junction held 5 bases outside the gene matches. Written as DNA, the CDR3 is TGCAGCGCCGGGACAGGGGCCCCCGGGGAGCTGTTTTTT. Translated, it gives CSAGTGAPGELFF.

The V and J genes are TRBV29-1 and TRBJ1-5; 10 bases align to TRBD1. CDR1 SQVTM and CDR2 ANQGSEA come from the germline V gene. The trim removed 6 bases at V and 5 bases at J, leaving 4 bases unmatched. The CDR3 runs 13 residues. In nucleotides, the CDR3 is TGCAGCGTGGTCGGACAGGGGGATCAGCCCCAGCATTTT. This encodes CSVVGQGDQPQHF.

This chain uses TRBV28 with TRBJ2-4; possibly TRBD1 for D (5 bases). In germline, CDR1 is MDHEN, CDR2 SYDVKM. The length of the CDR3 is 13 residues. The V gene lost 3 bases and the J gene lost 8 bases, with 11 bases spanning the gap. The CDR3: CASSLPGWDIQYF. For the CDR3, the DNA is TGTGCCAGCAGTTTGCCAGGGTGGGACATTCAGTACTTC. Looking up the rest from reference TRBV28 and TRBJ2-4 gives the full variable domain: DVKVTQSSRYLVKRTGEKVFLECVQDMDHENMFWYRQDPGLGLRLIYFSYDVKMKEKGDIPEGYSVSREKKERFSLILESASTNQTSMYLCASSLPGWDIQYFGAGTRLSVL.

As for this clone: Other DNA sequences in the same sample also yield this CDR3. The CDR3, as DNA: TGTGCCAGTAGTATAGGCACAGATACGCAGTATTTT. Protein sequence: CASSIGTDTQYF. The J gene is TRBJ2-3, the V gene TRBV19; D remains ambiguous. V was clipped by 1 base and J by 1 base, with 0 bases between them. The CDR3 is made up of 12 amino acids. Germline-derived CDR1 and CDR2 are LNHDA and SQIVND (reference sequence).

The sample holds one count of this clone. The chain couples TRBV14 to TRBJ1-1; D is unclear. The V gene's germline CDR1 is SGHDN and CDR2 FVKESK. The CDR3 is 11 residues long. V gave up 1 base and J gave up 7 bases, with 4 bases separating them. CDR3 in amino acids: CASSQGIEAFF. The CDR3 bases are TGTGCCAGCAGCCAAGGAATTGAAGCTTTCTTT.

Here the CDR3 reads CASRVGQGREQFF. The DNA for the CDR3 is TGTGCCAGCAGGGTAGGACAGGGGCGTGAGCAGTTCTTC. This chain connects TRBV2 to TRBJ2-1, with TRBD1 identical over 9 bases. V lost 6 bases to trimming and J lost 9 bases; unmatched junction nucleotides: 6. This CDR3 spans 13 amino acids. Germline lookup yields CDR1 SNHLY and CDR2 FYNNEI.

The table lists this clone with a few counts. The chain uses TRBV15 and TRBJ2-7, with D possibly TRBD1 on 6 matching bases. In germline, CDR1 is LNHNV, CDR2 YYDKDF (reference sequence). This CDR3 comprises 15 residues. V was trimmed by 0 bases and J by 4 bases, leaving 13 bases between them. CDR3 loop: CATSRDWGRGYEQYF. The CDR3, as DNA: TGTGCCACCAGCAGAGATTGGGGCAGGGGATACGAGCAGTACTTC.

The rearrangement uses TRBV7-2 and TRBJ2-3; 9 nucleotides line up with TRBD2. With V trimmed by 5 bases and J by 5 bases, 5 bases remained unmatched. The CDR3 spans 14 residues. CDR1 is SGHTA, CDR2 FQGNSA, per germline. Here the CDR3 DNA reads TGTGCCAGCAGCCTGGTAGCGGGAGTAGATACGCAGTATTTT. Translating gives CASSLVAGVDTQYF.

The rearrangement joins TRBV2 to TRBJ2-7; no clear D gene. Trimming pared 6 bases from V and 3 bases from J, leaving 6 bases between. The CDR3 extends over 11 amino acids. Germline CDR1 and CDR2: SNHLY and FYNNEI. This CDR3 reads CASSINYEQYF. CDR3 nucleotide sequence: TGTGCCAGCAGCATAAACTACGAGCAGTACTTC.

The chain combines TRBV4-2 with TRBJ2-7; 9 positions match TRBD2. In germline, CDR1 is LGHNA, CDR2 YNFKEQ. V trimming: 5 bases; J trimming: 7 bases; junction bases outside the gene matches: 9. This CDR3 is built from 14 residues. CDR3 loop: CASSSIAGEGEQYF. CDR3 nucleotide sequence: TGTGCCAGCAGCTCAATAGCGGGAGAGGGGGAGCAGTACTTC.

This chain connects TRBV15 to TRBJ1-2; D unclear. The CDR3 totals 15 residues. Trimming removed 6 bases at V and 1 base at J, with 15 bases between. Germline V lookup: CDR1 LNHNV, CDR2 YYDKDF (reference sequence). CDR3 in DNA: TGTGCCACCAGTCAAAACAGACTCTTTAACTATGGCTACACCTTC. Protein: CATSQNRLFNYGYTF.

This clone was seen just once. This chain connects TRBV11-3 to TRBJ2-1; D is perhaps TRBD2 (5 bases). The CDR3 is made up of 13 amino acids. V was cut by 4 bases and J by 13 bases, with 17 bases left in between. Germline loops: CDR1 SGHNT, CDR2 YENEEA. In DNA form, the CDR3 reads TGTGCCAGCAGCTCGCGTTGGGAGTCTAAACAGTTCTTC. It yields the protein CASSSRWESKQFF.

J is TRBJ1-6 and V is TRBV5-4, with D possibly being TRBD1 (5 bases). This CDR3 is built from 16 residues. CDR1 and CDR2 from the germline V gene are SGHNT and YYREEE (reference sequence). V lost 4 bases, J lost 0 bases, and 11 bases lay in between. The CDR3 protein is CASSRDGSSYNSPLHF. In DNA form, the CDR3 reads TGTGCCAGCAGCCGGGACGGGAGCTCCTATAATTCACCCCTCCACTTT.

About this clone itself: The sample carries other DNA sequences with the same CDR3. V is TRBV18 and J is TRBJ2-7; 9 nucleotides agree with TRBD2. The ends lost 3 bases at V and 1 base at J; junction bases unmatched: 4. This CDR3 comprises 15 residues. The germline V gene encodes CDR1 KGHSH and CDR2 LQKENI. In nucleotides, the CDR3 is TGTGCCAGCTCACCTAGCGGGGGTAGATCCTACGAGCAGTACTTC. Protein: CASSPSGGRSYEQYF. Drawing the rest from reference TRBV18 and TRBJ2-7, the complete variable domain is NAGVMQNPRHLVRRRGQEARLRCSPMKGHSHVYWYRQLPEEGLKFMVYLQKENIIDESGMPKERFSAEFPKEGPSILRIQQVVRGDSAAYFCASSPSGGRSYEQYFGPGTRLTVT.

This clone came up once. The chain couples TRBV6-6 to TRBJ2-7, with D perhaps matching TRBD2 (6 bases). This CDR3 has 16 amino acids. The V end lost 6 bases, the J end lost 1 base, and 19 bases lay between the germline ends. Per the germline V gene, CDR1 is MNHNY and CDR2 is SVGAGI (reference sequence). The CDR3 region is CASSFSLGGLSYEQYF. Written as DNA, the CDR3 is TGTGCCAGCAGCTTCTCACTTGGGGGACTTTCCTACGAGCAGTACTTC.

The rearrangement links TRBV19 to TRBJ2-7, with D perhaps being TRBD1 or TRBD2 (5 bases each). Per germline, CDR1 LNHDA and CDR2 SQIVND (reference sequence). V was clipped by 10 bases and J by 7 bases, with 14 bases between them. The CDR3 contains 11 residues. CDR3 in DNA: TGTGCCACCCAGGGAGTGGGGGAGCAGTACTTC. It codes for CATQGVGEQYF.

The J gene is TRBJ2-3, the V gene TRBV2, with no clear D. The length of the CDR3 is 14 residues. V was shortened by 2 bases and J by 0 bases, with 6 bases between the two germline ends. Per germline, CDR1 SNHLY and CDR2 FYNNEI. Here the CDR3 reads CASSEIPSTDTQYF. The CDR3 coding sequence is TGTGCCAGCAGTGAAATCCCGAGCACAGATACGCAGTATTTT.

The chain couples TRBV2 to TRBJ2-3, with D possibly matching TRBD1 (5 bases). This CDR3 comprises 14 residues. CDR1 is SNHLY, CDR2 FYNNEI, per germline. V was pared by 4 bases and J by 4 bases, with 12 bases between. CDR3 DNA sequence: TGTGCCAGCAGTGTAGGGGCCATCCCAGATACGCAGTATTTT. It is translated as CASSVGAIPDTQYF.

The chain is built from TRBV10-3 and TRBJ2-1; 9 bases line up with TRBD2. This CDR3 region has 14 residues. The J segment lost 5 bases and the V segment lost 6 bases, leaving 5 bases of the junction unmatched. CDR1 and CDR2 from the germline V gene are ENHRY and SYGVKD. CDR3 sequence reads: CAISQTSGDNEQFF. The CDR3, as DNA: TGTGCCATCAGCCAGACTAGCGGAGACAATGAGCAGTTCTTC.

The chain couples TRBV6-1 to TRBJ2-7; perhaps TRBD1 as D (6 bases). Trimming removed 3 bases from V and 6 bases from J, with 15 bases in between. The CDR3 spans 14 residues. Germline loops: CDR1 MNHNS, CDR2 SASEGT. The CDR3 region has the DNA TGTGCCAGCAGTGACCTGGACAGTTTAGGCGAGCAGTACTTC. It specifies CASSDLDSLGEQYF.